The T cell receptor (beta chain) described here comes from a study of blood T cells in healthy people across ages. Findings of the study overall: Diversity was estimated from one million T cells, and these estimates were considered underestimates. With donor CMV status unknown, expanded clonotype changes were possibly confounded.

Next came a second PCR, run for about 7 to 12 cycles, which used a sample-barcoded 5' primer along with a J-beta primer mix. MiXCR, applied by TCRdb to the 5' RACE reads, yields one record per CDR3 protein. The repertoire holds around 800,000 distinct CDR3 sequences, with around 68% as singletons. Germline-derived CDR1 and CDR2 are SGHTA and FQGNSA. The CDR3 is 15 residues long. Trimming cost V 1 base and J 9 bases, with 13 bases left between them. For every donor, a draw yielded around 10 milliliters of peripheral blood. Each sample had at least 7 million PBMCs isolated. Note on this clonotype: Antigen: not known.

This sequence joins TRBV7-2 and TRBJ1-6; unclear D gene. This receptor was identified in a man aged 30 to 45 in good health. Sequencing was done on a sample of blood. In DNA, the CDR3 is TGTGCCAGCAGCTTAGACGGGTATGGCGGTTCACCCCTCCACTTT. Encoded protein: CASSLDGYGGSPLHF. Complete variable domain (other parts from reference TRBV7-2 and TRBJ1-6): GAGVSQSPSNKVTEKGKDVELRCDPISGHTALYWYRQSLGQGLEFLIYFQGNSAPDKSGLPSDRFSAERTGGSVSTLTIQRTQQEDSAVYLCASSLDGYGGSPLHFGNGTRLTVT.